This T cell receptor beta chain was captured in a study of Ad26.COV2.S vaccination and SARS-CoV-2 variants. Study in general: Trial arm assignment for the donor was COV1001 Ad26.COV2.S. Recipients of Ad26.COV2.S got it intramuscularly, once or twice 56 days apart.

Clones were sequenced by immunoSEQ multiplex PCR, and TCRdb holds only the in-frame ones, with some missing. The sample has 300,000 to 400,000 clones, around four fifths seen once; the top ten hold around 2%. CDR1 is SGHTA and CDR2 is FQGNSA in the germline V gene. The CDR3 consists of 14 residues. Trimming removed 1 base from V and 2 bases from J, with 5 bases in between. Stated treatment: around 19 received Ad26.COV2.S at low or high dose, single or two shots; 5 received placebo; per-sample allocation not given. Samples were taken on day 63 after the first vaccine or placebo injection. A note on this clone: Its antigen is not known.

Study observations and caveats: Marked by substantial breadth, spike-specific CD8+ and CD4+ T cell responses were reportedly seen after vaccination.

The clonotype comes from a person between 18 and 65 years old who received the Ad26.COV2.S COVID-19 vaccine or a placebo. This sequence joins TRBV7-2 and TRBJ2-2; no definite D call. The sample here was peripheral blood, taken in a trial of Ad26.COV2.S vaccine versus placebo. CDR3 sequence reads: CASSLVRNTGELFF. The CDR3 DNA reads TGTGCCAGCAGCTTAGTCCGTAACACCGGGGAGCTGTTTTTT.